This record covers a single T cell receptor beta chain. Which antigen it targets is not known. Base quality data are lacking; no much larger clone is found one base away. The CDR3 measures 16 amino acids from cysteine to phenylalanine. Of the read, only the CDR3 DNA is kept; its 48 bases are in frame from base 1. The junction shows trimming of 3 bases on V and 3 bases on J, plus 17 bases between the germline ends. As encoded in the germline V gene, CDR1 is MDHEN while CDR2 is SYDVKM. These data are taken from a study of response to subunit inactivated influenza vaccine (dated 2018 in TCRdb). Broadly, across the study: To follow how T cells responded to a trivalent subunit inactivated influenza vaccine, the researchers relied on deep quantitative profiling of the T cell receptor repertoire. On the study overall, not on this receptor specifically: The authors proposed that each seasonal influenza vaccination may bring in only a limited number of new T cells.

Read against the paper, the sample's time point label means: approximately 40 days after influenza vaccine administration. The receptor library was made with RT-PCR. The sequencing machine was an Illumina HiSeq 2500. TCRdb trimmed public reads at Q25 via fastp, called clones via MiXCR and kept in-frame beta chains. Duplicate CDR3 protein sequences are folded into a single record with the most common DNA and genes. The sample table contains around 500,000 distinct CDR3 sequences; only one count was recorded for approximately 10% of them. Of the sample, more than 10% falls within the top ten clones. The clonotype originates from a middle-aged man who received an inactivated influenza vaccine. Donor details come from another sample of the same person, matched by shared clones. Specimen: PBMCs from blood, collected 35 to 45 days after vaccination. The chain uses TRBV28 and TRBJ2-5; the D gene is perhaps TRBD1, from 7 matching bases. The DNA reads as follows: TGTGCCAGCAGTTTCTCTCTCCAGGGGGGCGAAGAGACCCAGTACTTC. Its product reads: CASSFSLQGGEETQYF.